The entry below gives a single T cell receptor beta chain sequence along with its context. Its specific antigen is unknown. Base qualities were left out, and no much larger clone turns up one base away. The record originates from a study of T cell repertoires in cytomegalovirus infection (dated by TCRdb to between 2017 and 2020). The study in broad terms: The peptide stimulations were aimed at well-studied HLA-B-restricted epitopes as well as recently identified HLA-C-restricted CMV epitopes, whose presentation resists viral immunomodulation. Donor HLA type was relevant to the analysis, as public TCR beta signatures indicated carriage of CMV infection together with the matching HLA type.

The treatment or condition label here, explained by the study, means: in vitro stimulation with specific CMV peptide epitopes to enrich CMV-specific T cells. The instrument given in TCRdb is Illumina HiSeq 1500. TCRdb reprocessed the public reads (quality trimming at Q25 with fastp, clone calling with MiXCR) and kept in-frame beta chains. Identical CDR3 protein sequences are pooled into one entry, listed with their most common genes and DNA. The sample profile shows about a million distinct CDR3 sequences; around 32% of them were found once. The top ten hold 13% of the sample. Study-wide findings and limitations: The ex vivo response was dominated by HLA-C-restricted CMV-specific TCR beta clonotypes, which also provided the single most frequent clonotype in two of eight donors. Carriers of CMV infection plus the relevant HLA type were discriminated by the cumulative frequency of public TCR beta family members in the study cohort and in an independent roughly 400-donor cohort.

From V the trimming removes 0 bases and from J it removes 4 bases, while the gene matches leave 6 bases of the junction unaccounted for. Spanning cysteine to phenylalanine, the CDR3 consists of 16 amino acids. CDR3 DNA is the only sequence kept; it has 48 bases, read in frame from the first base. Looking up the germline V gene (reference sequence) yields CDR1 SEHNR and CDR2 FQNEAQ. The receptor chain draws on TRBV7-9 and TRBJ2-3; TRBD2 agrees with 8 junctional bases. The receptor's source is a human donor in good health (CMV status not recorded). Some clones in this sample may be carry-over from other donors' samples. This material consisted of cultured CD8+ T cells from PBMCs, taken from culture after CMV antigen stimulation. The CDR3 in this case is CASSLAAGGEADTQYF. In nucleotides, the sequence is TGTGCCAGCAGCTTAGCGGCGGGGGGTGAGGCAGATACGCAGTATTTT.